The 18 T cell receptor beta chains in this list originate from one sample, sequenced in a study of shared clonotypes between healthy human individuals. TCRdb keeps only in-frame clones here, not all; method: immunoSEQ multiplex PCR. The repertoire has 1,500,000 or so clones, about 98.5% of them found once; the top ten carry around 0.33%. Material: naive CD4+ T cells sorted from blood. Subset indicated: CD45RA+ positively selected. Receptors originate from a man under 40 in good health.

The gene calls are TRBV2 and TRBJ2-2, with TRBD1 matching 8 bases. The CDR3 runs 14 residues. With V trimmed by 9 bases and J by 6 bases, 9 bases remained unmatched. Germline CDR1 is SNHLY and CDR2 is FYNNEI. CDR3 sequence reads: CASTGAGGPGELFF. CDR3 DNA: TGTGCCAGTACCGGGGCAGGGGGCCCCGGGGAGCTGTTTTTT.

This chain uses TRBV19 with TRBJ1-1; the D gene is possibly TRBD1 (6 bases). Trimming left V 7 bases short and J 6 bases short, with 27 bases between. CDR3 length: 17 residues. CDR1 and CDR2 (germline): LNHDA, SQIVND (reference sequence). CDR3 protein: CASIFQGNGFGTAEAFF. The CDR3, as DNA: TGTGCCAGTATTTTCCAGGGGAATGGTTTTGGAACCGCTGAAGCTTTCTTT.

The rearrangement links TRBV28 to TRBJ2-2; D possibly matches TRBD1 or TRBD2 (5 bases each). The CDR3 extends over 14 amino acids. V was pared by 10 bases and J by 5 bases, with 17 bases between. Germline V gene data show CDR1 as MDHEN and CDR2 as SYDVKM. The CDR3 DNA sequence: TGTGCCACTCTGGGGGAGTGGAAAACCGGGGAGCTGTTTTTT. Translating it yields CATLGEWKTGELFF.

V and J are TRBV25-1 and TRBJ2-7; TRBD2 aligns across 11 bases. The ends lost 4 bases at V and 1 base at J; junction bases unmatched: 6. The CDR3 is 16 residues long. Per the germline V gene, CDR1 is MGHDK and CDR2 is SYGVNS. The CDR3 protein is CASSVTGTSGSYEQYF. The CDR3 DNA reads TGTGCCAGCAGTGTTACCGGGACTAGCGGATCCTACGAGCAGTACTTC.

The chain recombines TRBV27 with TRBJ2-7, with 7 bases matching TRBD1. The CDR3 sequence is 15 residues long. Unmatched junction bases numbered 13, after V lost 5 bases and J lost 6 bases. Germline values: CDR1 MNHEY, CDR2 SMNVEV (reference sequence). The CDR3 DNA sequence: TGTGCCAGCAGTACCGGGACAGAAGATTTCCGCGAGCAGTACTTC. This sequence encodes CASSTGTEDFREQYF.

The chain carries TRBV6-5 and TRBJ1-1, with D possibly matching TRBD1 (6 bases). Trimming cost V 10 bases and J 0 bases, with 12 bases left between them. This CDR3 spans 13 amino acids. Germline V CDR1 and CDR2: MNHEY, SVGAGI. The CDR3 coding sequence is TGTGCCACCAGCCGGGACATGAACACTGAAGCTTTCTTT. Protein: CATSRDMNTEAFF.

The chain joins TRBV10-2 to TRBJ2-3, with 11 bases lining up with TRBD2. The CDR3 is 16 residues long. Germline assignment: CDR1 WSHSY and CDR2 SAAADI. V was pared by 5 bases and J by 3 bases, with 7 bases of the junction left unmatched. CDR3 in amino acids: CASSPLAGEGTDTQYF. The CDR3 DNA sequence: TGCGCCAGCAGTCCACTAGCGGGAGAAGGGACAGATACGCAGTATTTT.

The chain links TRBV19 to TRBJ2-4; D is undetermined. The CDR3 is 13 amino acids. Trimming left V 5 bases short and J 8 bases short, with 13 bases between. Germline V gene sequence: CDR1 LNHDA, CDR2 SQIVND (reference sequence). CDR3: CASSLISTHIQYF. CDR3 in DNA: TGTGCCAGTAGTCTTATCTCGACGCACATTCAGTACTTC. Looking up the rest from reference TRBV19 and TRBJ2-4 gives the full variable domain: DGGITQSPKYLFRKEGQNVTLSCEQNLNHDAMYWYRQDPGQGLRLIYYSQIVNDFQKGDIAEGYSVSREKKESFPLTVTSAQKNPTAFYLCASSLISTHIQYFGAGTRLSVL.

The chain carries TRBV29-1 and TRBJ1-2; D unclear. The V end lost 3 bases, the J end lost 2 bases, and 1 base lay between the germline ends. Looked up from germline, CDR1 is SQVTM and CDR2 is ANQGSEA. This CDR3 is 10 amino acids long. The CDR3 DNA reads TGCAGCGTTGAGAACTATGGCTACACCTTC. It specifies CSVENYGYTF. The full variable domain, with the rest looked up from reference TRBV29-1 and TRBJ1-2, is SAVISQKPSRDICQRGTSLTIQCQVDSQVTMMFWYRQQPGQSLTLIATANQGSEATYESGFVIDKFPISRPNLTFSTLTVSNMSPEDSSIYLCSVENYGYTFGSGTRLTVV.

The V and J genes are TRBV27 and TRBJ1-2, with 10 bases that match TRBD1. There are 15 residues in the CDR3. CDR1 and CDR2 from the germline V gene are MNHEY and SMNVEV (reference sequence). After removal of 4 bases from V and 7 bases from J, the junction contained 9 bases not matched to a gene. CDR3 DNA: TGTGCCAGCAGTTCGCCGGGACAGGGGCTCGGTGGCTACACCTTC. This translates into CASSSPGQGLGGYTF.

V usage is TRBV2 and J usage is TRBJ2-2; D remains unclear. Trimming took 6 bases from V and 8 from J, leaving 7 bases between them. The germline V gene has CDR1 SNHLY and CDR2 FYNNEI. The CDR3 is made up of 11 amino acids. CDR3 region: CASRSRGELFF. CDR3 coding DNA: TGTGCCAGCAGATCGAGGGGGGAGCTGTTTTTT.

This chain connects TRBV7-6 to TRBJ2-5; 8 bases agree with TRBD2. The CDR3 covers 15 residues. Germline CDR1 SGHVS, CDR2 FNYEAQ. The V gene end was trimmed by 3 bases and the J gene end by 2 bases; junction bases not matched to a gene: 5. Here the CDR3 DNA reads TGTGCCAGCAGCTTGGGCAGCGGGAGACAAGAGACCCAGTACTTC. It translates to CASSLGSGRQETQYF. Variable domain in full (rest from reference TRBV7-6 and TRBJ2-5): GAGVSQSPRYKVTKRGQDVALRCDPISGHVSLYWYRQALGQGPEFLTYFNYEAQQDKSGLPNDRFSAERPEGSISTLTIQRTEQRDSAMYRCASSLGSGRQETQYFGPGTRLLVL.

V usage is TRBV29-1 and J usage is TRBJ2-7; 8 bases line up with TRBD1. This CDR3 is 15 amino acids long. The J segment lost 6 bases and the V segment lost 4 bases, leaving 14 bases of the junction unmatched. Looked up from germline, CDR1 is SQVTM and CDR2 is ANQGSEA. CDR3 DNA sequence: TGCAGCGTTGCATCCCTCACAGGGGGAATGGGCGAGCAGTACTTC. Translated: CSVASLTGGMGEQYF.

V is TRBV2 and J is TRBJ2-7; D is undetermined. V was shortened by 7 bases and J by 0 bases, with 13 bases between the two germline ends. CDR1 is SNHLY, CDR2 FYNNEI, per germline. The CDR3 runs 14 residues. The CDR3: CASKQFGSSYEQYF. The CDR3 DNA follows: TGTGCCAGCAAGCAATTTGGCAGCTCCTACGAGCAGTACTTC.

The V and J genes are TRBV10-1 and TRBJ2-7; possible D gene TRBD2, 6 bases. Trimming shortened V by 3 bases and J by 1 base, and 13 bases separated the two germline ends. This CDR3 spans 15 amino acids. Germline assignment: CDR1 WNHNN and CDR2 SYGVQD (reference sequence). Here the CDR3 reads CASSDPGEGSYEQYF. The CDR3 DNA is TGCGCCAGCAGTGATCCGGGAGAGGGTTCCTACGAGCAGTACTTC.

Only one count was recorded for this clone. The rearrangement links TRBV27 to TRBJ2-3, with D perhaps TRBD2 (6 bases). The germline V gene encodes CDR1 MNHEY and CDR2 SMNVEV (reference sequence). V shed 5 bases and J shed 0 bases, with 15 bases lying between them. This CDR3 region has 16 residues. The CDR3 bases are TGTGCCAGCAGTCGTCTAGCGATACTAAGCACAGATACGCAGTATTTT. It codes for CASSRLAILSTDTQYF.

The rearrangement links TRBV2 to TRBJ1-3; no clear D. Deletions cut 3 bases from V and 2 bases from J, with 8 bases between. The germline gives CDR1 SNHLY, CDR2 FYNNEI. The CDR3 spans 14 residues. CDR3 protein: CASSDLGPGNTIYF. DNA for the CDR3: TGTGCCAGCAGTGACCTCGGTCCTGGAAACACCATATATTTT.

The chain is built from TRBV6-4 and TRBJ1-1; possibly TRBD1 for D (6 bases). Germline assignment: CDR1 MRHNA and CDR2 SNTAGT. This CDR3 contains 10 residues. The germline V and J ends were trimmed by 7 bases and 10 bases, with 10 bases remaining between them. CDR3 coding DNA: TGTGCCAGCAACAGGGCGGGAGCTTTCTTT. Its protein product is CASNRAGAFF.